This T cell receptor (beta chain) originates from a study of blood T cell repertoires in COVID-19. TCRdb's copy holds only in-frame clones and misses some; the assay was immunoSEQ multiplex PCR. The sample lists approximately 330,000 clones; approximately 86% were seen once. The CDR3 runs 15 residues. Trimming at V came to 4 bases and at J to 2 bases, leaving 2 bases not matched to a gene. Germline V CDR1 and CDR2: LGHDT, YNNKEL (reference sequence). The chain recombines TRBV3-1 (or the pseudogene TRBV3-2) with TRBJ2-3; TRBD2 matches at 11 bases. Sequencing was carried out using PBMCs or T cells enriched from blood (not recorded which). The sequence derives from a middle-aged woman with acute COVID-19. The CDR3 bases are TGTGCCAGCAGCCCTAGCGGGAGGAACACAGATACGCAGTATTTT. The encoded protein is CASSPSGRNTDTQYF.